This TCR beta chain stems from a study of T-cell memory formation after mild COVID-19. The CDR3 covers 13 residues. Germline V gene sequence: CDR1 MNHEY, CDR2 SMNVEV (reference sequence). V was cut by 5 bases and J by 3 bases, with 10 bases left in between. TCRdb recomputed calls from the 5' RACE reads with MiXCR, one row per CDR3 protein. The table includes 80,000 to 130,000 distinct CDR3 sequences, roughly 10% detected once. This clonotype came up a few times. The TCR originated in a man between 18 and 29 years old who had mild COVID-19 (a few samples of this study predate the infection). Cell type and time point are not known. This chain connects TRBV27 to TRBJ1-1; the D gene is possibly TRBD1 (5 bases). The sample was PBMCs or a T cell subset sorted from them (not recorded which). CDR3 loop: CASSTSGDTEAFF. The CDR3 DNA is TGTGCCAGCAGTACCTCGGGGGACACTGAAGCTTTCTTT.